Listed below are T cell receptor beta chains from one sample, sequenced in a study of tumor-infiltrating lymphocytes in primary liver carcinoma. TCRdb itself ran the multiplex PCR reads through MiXCR, one entry per CDR3 protein. Of fewer than 350,000 distinct CDR3 sequences in the sample, less than 70% were seen once. What was sequenced was peripheral blood. The receptor set was obtained from a man aged 35-49 years with primary liver carcinoma and hepatitis B virus infection. CDR3s include the opening cysteine and the closing phenylalanine or tryptophan. The order of the fields is V gene, D gene, J gene, clone size, CDR3 protein, CDR3 DNA. A D gene is named only where the DNA matches it firmly. The listing skips clone size in some rows; elsewhere it reads once, few, many or a size class.

>TRBV11-2|.|TRBJ2-1|medium-sized
CASSLMAINEQFF
TGTGCCAGCAGCTTAATGGCTATCAATGAGCAGTTCTTC
>TRBV20-1|.|TRBJ2-7|.
CSAPATTYEQYF
TGCAGTGCTCCCGCGACGACCTACGAGCAGTACTTC
>TRBV11-1|TRBD1|TRBJ2-7|.
CASSLGQGLEQYF
TGTGCCAGCAGCTTAGGACAGGGCCTCGAGCAGTACTTC
>TRBV6-6|TRBD2|TRBJ2-7|.
CASSSPTSGNSEQYF
TGTGCCAGCAGTTCTCCCACTAGCGGGAATAGCGAGCAGTACTTC
>TRBV6-1|TRBD1|TRBJ2-7|many
CASSDWTGLTYEQYF
TGTGCCAGCAGTGACTGGACAGGGCTCACCTACGAGCAGTACTTC
>TRBV11-2|TRBD1|TRBJ2-1|.
CASSLLNDRGNEQFF
TGTGCCAGCAGCTTACTTAATGACAGGGGGAATGAGCAGTTCTTC
>TRBV4-1|TRBD2|TRBJ2-5|.
CASSQEPPRTGGETQYF
TGCGCCAGCAGCCAAGAACCCCCCCGGACGGGGGGAGAGACCCAGTACTTC
>TRBV28|TRBD2|TRBJ2-1|.
CASSRRLLAGRPDEQFF
TGTGCCAGCAGCCGACGACTCTTAGCGGGACGGCCGGATGAGCAGTTCTTC
>TRBV11-2|.|TRBJ2-1|.
CASSTIHWGYNGQLF
TGTGCCAGCAGCACCATCCATTGGGGATACAATGGGCAGCTCTTC
>TRBV18|.|TRBJ2-2|.
CASSPNIGWTGELFF
TGTGCCAGCTCACCAAACATAGGGTGGACCGGGGAGCTGTTTTTT
>TRBV10-3|.|TRBJ2-2|many
CAISEGANTGELFF
TGTGCCATCAGTGAGGGGGCCAACACCGGGGAGCTGTTTTTT
>TRBV4-2|TRBD2|TRBJ2-7|.
CASSQYGLAGIGSYEHYF
TGTGCCAGCAGTCAATACGGACTAGCGGGAATCGGGTCCTACGAGCACTACTTC
>TRBV5-4|TRBD1|TRBJ1-4|few
CASSPQGGRISNEKLFF
TGTGCCAGCAGTCCACAGGGGGGCAGAATTTCTAATGAAAAACTGTTTTTT
>TRBV5-6|TRBD1|TRBJ2-7|.
CASSSGGGGYKQYF
TGTGCCAGCAGCTCAGGGGGCGGAGGCTACAAGCAGTACTTC
>TRBV28|TRBD2|TRBJ2-2|.
CASSEGTSGRAGELFF
TGTGCCAGCAGTGAAGGGACTAGCGGGAGGGCCGGGGAGCTGTTTTTT
>TRBV28|TRBD2|TRBJ2-7|many
CASSERLAGGYRQYF
TGTGCCAGCAGTGAACGACTAGCGGGAGGGTACAGGCAGTACTTC
>TRBV4-3|.|TRBJ2-1|.
CASSQGRVGTYNEQLF
TGCGCCAGCAGCCAAGGTCGGGTGGGAACCTACAATGAGCAGTTATTC
>TRBV4-1|.|TRBJ2-5|many
CASSQEPLVRETQYF
TGCGCCAGCAGCCAAGAGCCCCTAGTGCGGGAGACCCAGTACTTC
>TRBV11-1|TRBD1|TRBJ1-6|many
CASSLIGTGNSPLHF
TGTGCCAGCAGCTTAATCGGGACAGGGAATTCACCCCTCCACTTT
>TRBV5-5|.|TRBJ2-7|.
CASSLAVAGRYYEQYF
TGTGCCAGCAGTTTGGCCGTGGCAGGGAGATACTACGAGCAGTACTTC
>TRBV28|.|TRBJ2-4|.
CASSLVKPNIQYF
TGTGCCAGCAGTTTGGTTAAACCTAACATTCAGTACTTC
>TRBV29-1|.|TRBJ2-2|.
CSVDDRGREPGELYF
TGCAGCGTTGATGACCGCGGGCGGGAACCGGGGGAGCTGTATTTT
>TRBV12-3/TRBV12-4|.|TRBJ2-7|.
CASSSGTWREQYF
TGTGCCAGCAGTTCTGGGACATGGAGAGAGCAGTACTTC
>TRBV28|TRBD2|TRBJ2-3|few
CASTRPISGRTDTQYF
TGTGCCAGCACCCGCCCCATTAGCGGGAGAACAGATACGCAGTATTTT
>TRBV6-1|.|TRBJ1-4|few
CASSEYGLNEKLFF
TGTGCCAGCAGTGAATACGGGTTAAATGAAAAACTGTTTTTT
>TRBV10-3|TRBD1|TRBJ2-6|.
CAIRADRGRSFGANVLTF
TGTGCCATCAGGGCGGACAGGGGAAGGTCGTTTGGGGCCAACGTCCTGACTTTC
>TRBV6-2/TRBV6-3|.|TRBJ2-7|.
CASALQDYEQYF
TGTGCCAGCGCCCTACAGGACTACGAGCAGTACTTC
>TRBV5-5|.|TRBJ1-2|once
CASSAQSNYGYTF
TGTGCCAGCAGCGCCCAAAGTAACTATGGCTACACCTTC
>TRBV6-1|TRBD2|TRBJ2-7|many
CASSASLLAGRLYEQYF
TGTGCCAGCAGTGCCTCACTACTAGCGGGTAGACTCTACGAGCAGTACTTC
>TRBV6-2/TRBV6-3|.|TRBJ1-2|many
CASSYSSGSGYTF
TGTGCCAGCAGTTACTCGTCAGGGAGTGGCTACACCTTC
>TRBV10-2|TRBD1|TRBJ2-3|.
CASSLQTGDMQYF
TGCGCCAGCAGTCTCCAGACAGGGGATATGCAGTATTTT
>TRBV11-3|TRBD2|TRBJ2-5|.
CASNLSSGSQETQYF
TGTGCCAGCAACTTATCTAGCGGGTCCCAAGAGACCCAGTACTTC
>TRBV5-1|TRBD2|TRBJ2-5|.
CASSHSGRSETQYF
TGCGCCAGCAGCCATAGCGGGAGATCAGAGACCCAGTACTTC
>TRBV6-2/TRBV6-3|TRBD2|TRBJ2-3|few
CASSSSSGRAKDTQYF
TGTGCCAGCAGTTCATCTAGCGGGAGGGCCAAAGATACGCAGTATTTT
>TRBV5-5|.|TRBJ2-1|once
CASSWKSVEQFF
TGTGCCAGCAGCTGGAAGTCGGTTGAGCAGTTCTTC
>TRBV4-1|.|TRBJ2-3|.
CASSQEPGGGSDQPQYF
TGCGCCAGCAGCCAAGAGCCCGGTGGGGGGTCAGATCAGCCCCAGTATTTT
>TRBV29-1|TRBD1|TRBJ2-2|.
CRARTGGDTGELFF
TGCAGGGCTAGGACAGGGGGAGACACCGGGGAGCTGTTTTTT
>TRBV5-1|TRBD1|TRBJ1-2|.
CASSLEPGQGLYGHTF
TGCGCCAGCAGCTTAGAACCGGGACAGGGATTGTATGGCCACACCTTC
>TRBV4-1|TRBD1|TRBJ1-6|.
CASSQGAGQINSPLHF
TGCGCCAGCAGCCAAGGGGCGGGACAGATAAATTCACCCCTCCACTTT
>TRBV11-1|TRBD2|TRBJ2-1|.
CACSLSRGAYNEQFF
TGTGCCTGCAGTCTGTCCCGGGGGGCCTACAATGAGCAGTTCTTC
>TRBV28|.|TRBJ1-2|.
CASGGGNYGYTF
TGTGCCAGCGGGGGGGGAAACTATGGCTACACCTTC
>TRBV7-9|.|TRBJ2-1|.
CASSLGVQGNNEQFF
TGTGCCAGCAGCTTAGGAGTACAGGGCAACAATGAGCAGTTCTTC
>TRBV5-4|TRBD2|TRBJ2-1|.
CASSPLRTSGKDEQFF
TGTGCCAGCAGCCCATTGCGGACTAGCGGGAAAGATGAGCAGTTCTTC
>TRBV4-2|.|TRBJ2-2|.
CASTRGADTGELFF
TGTGCCAGTACCAGGGGAGCGGACACCGGGGAGCTGTTTTTT
>TRBV11-2|.|TRBJ2-5|.
CASSQDGHQETQYF
TGTGCCAGCAGCCAAGACGGACACCAAGAGACCCAGTACTTC
>TRBV28|.|TRBJ1-1|.
CASSPWTNGGTEAFF
TGTGCCAGCAGTCCATGGACAAATGGAGGCACTGAAGCTTTCTTT
>TRBV6-2/TRBV6-3|.|TRBJ1-5|.
CASTNGQVGQPRHF
TGCGCCAGCACCAACGGGCAGGTAGGCCAGCCCCGGCATTTT
>TRBV5-4|.|TRBJ1-1|.
CASSLARAKTEAFF
TGTGCCAGCAGCTTGGCCAGGGCGAAAACCGAAGCTTTCTTT
>TRBV12-3/TRBV12-4|.|TRBJ2-1|many
CASSPSPGEANEQFF
TGTGCCAGCAGTCCCTCCCCGGGGGAGGCCAATGAGCAGTTCTTC
>TRBV28|.|TRBJ2-1|few
CASSLRRQGGNEQFF
TGTGCCAGCAGTTTAAGGAGACAGGGAGGCAATGAGCAGTTCTTC
>TRBV4-3|TRBD2|TRBJ2-1|.
CASSQDGLAVYNEQLF
TGCGCCAGCAGCCAAGACGGACTAGCGGTATACAATGAGCAGCTCTTC
>TRBV11-2|.|TRBJ2-2|.
CISSSISGRGTGELFF
TGTATCAGCAGTTCCATTTCAGGGAGAGGGACAGGGGAGCTGTTTTTT
>TRBV5-4|.|TRBJ2-1|.
CVSSSGKRAHNEQFF
TGTGTCAGCAGCTCAGGGAAGCGGGCCCACAATGAGCAGTTCTTC
>TRBV6-5|TRBD1|TRBJ1-5|.
CASRPGGQGHQPQHF
TGTGCCAGCAGACCAGGGGGACAGGGCCATCAGCCCCAGCATTTT
>TRBV29-1|.|TRBJ2-7|once
CSVNFTTHQYF
TGCAGCGTAAACTTTACTACGCACCAGTACTTC
>TRBV11-3|TRBD2|TRBJ2-1|once
CASSLLAGSNKQFF
TGTGCCAGCAGCTTACTAGCGGGAAGCAATAAGCAGTTCTTC
>TRBV6-6|.|TRBJ2-1|many
CASSYSTRSNEQFF
TGTGCCAGCAGTTACTCGACCAGGTCCAATGAGCAGTTCTTC
>TRBV6-6|TRBD2|TRBJ2-1|.
CASRKTSGSTEQFF
TGTGCTAGCAGGAAGACTAGCGGGAGTACCGAGCAGTTCTTC
>TRBV6-6|TRBD2|TRBJ2-2|.
CASSCLGGLAGGPEDTGELFF
TGTGCCAGCAGCTGCCTCGGAGGACTAGCGGGAGGGCCGGAGGACACCGGGGAGCTGTTTTTT